This T cell receptor beta chain was captured by sequencing in a study of T cells in Graves' hyperthyroidism and ophthalmopathy. Study conclusions and caveats: Most expanded thyroid clonotypes above 0.001 recurred in blood.

Authors of the study amplified TCR beta CDR3 regions from RNA transcripts. In the first-round RT-PCR of the TCR CDR3, the HTBI primer set was used. MiXCR, run by TCRdb on the multiplex PCR reads, gives a single entry per CDR3 protein. The profile shows over 700,000 distinct CDR3 sequences, over 35% of them singletons. Diagnostic assessment was based on clinical symptoms, serum thyroxine and TRAb, thyroid ultrasound and orbital computed tomography. Isolation of PBMCs was performed on around 9.3 ml fresh peripheral blood. Trimming stripped 2 bases from V and 1 base from J, with 8 bases between. This CDR3 has 15 amino acids. The V gene's germline CDR1 is LNHDA and CDR2 SQIVND (reference sequence). This clonotype occurred a few times. As yet, its antigen is unknown.

V usage is TRBV19 and J usage is TRBJ2-2; D ambiguous. This TCR came from a man in his late teens or twenties with Graves' hyperthyroidism. Sequencing was done on a sample of blood. The CDR3: CASSIRQLNTGELFF. For the CDR3, the DNA is TGTGCCAGTAGTATACGGCAGTTGAACACCGGGGAGCTGTTTTTT.